These 5 T cell receptor beta chains share one sample of origin, sequenced in a study of cytomegalovirus exposure and HLA in healthy donors. Amplification used 60 Vbeta primers and 13 Jbeta primers. Method: immunoSEQ multiplex PCR; TCRdb's copy keeps in-frame clones and lacks some. The data show around 200,000 clones, with roughly 80% seen just once and about 0.23% held by the top ten. Sequencing used PBMCs. The receptors shown here come from a girl between 2 and 10 years old in good health and CMV-seronegative.

This clone was recorded a few times. This CDR3 reads CASSQEAEYSPLHF. CDR3 DNA sequence: TGCGCCAGCAGCCAAGAGGCCGAATATTCACCCCTCCACTTT. This chain joins TRBV4-1 and TRBJ1-6; D is uncertain. Germline V gene lookup returns CDR1 MGHRA and CDR2 YSYEKL. The CDR3 sequence is 14 residues long. V was shortened by 0 bases and J by 8 bases, with 8 bases between the two germline ends.

The chain has TRBV9 and TRBJ1-2, with 10 bases matching TRBD1. The CDR3 covers 15 residues. The trim removed 3 bases at V and 4 bases at J, leaving 6 bases unmatched. Germline CDR1 SGDLS, CDR2 YYNGEE. CDR3 sequence: CASSAPRTGGYGYTF. In DNA form, the CDR3 reads TGTGCCAGCAGCGCCCCCCGGACAGGGGGCTATGGCTACACCTTC.

The chain joins TRBV10-3 to TRBJ1-2, with TRBD1 identical over 7 bases. The CDR3 contains 15 residues. J lost 2 bases, V lost 2 bases, and 5 bases had no gene match. The germline V gene has CDR1 ENHRY and CDR2 SYGVKD. The CDR3 DNA sequence: TGTGCCATCAGTGAGGACAGGGTGTACAACTATGGCTACACCTTC. Translated, it gives CAISEDRVYNYGYTF.

The chain has TRBV7-8 and TRBJ1-4, with D maybe TRBD1 (6 bases). The CDR3 runs 14 residues. CDR1 and CDR2 (germline): SGHVS, FQNEAQ. Trimming took 4 bases from V and 8 from J, leaving 14 bases between them. CDR3 bases: TGTGCCAGCAGCTCATTGGGGGCGATGGAAAAACTGTTTTTT. This codes for CASSSLGAMEKLFF.

This sequence joins TRBV13 and TRBJ2-5; maybe TRBD2 (5 bases). The CDR3 is made up of 14 amino acids. Between the trimmed V and J ends, which lost 5 bases and 7 bases, there was a span of 17 bases. Germline CDR1 and CDR2: PRHDT and FYEKMQ (reference sequence). The CDR3 reads CASSKDGLPPTQYF. The CDR3 coding sequence is TGTGCCAGCAGCAAAGACGGACTCCCCCCGACCCAGTACTTC.